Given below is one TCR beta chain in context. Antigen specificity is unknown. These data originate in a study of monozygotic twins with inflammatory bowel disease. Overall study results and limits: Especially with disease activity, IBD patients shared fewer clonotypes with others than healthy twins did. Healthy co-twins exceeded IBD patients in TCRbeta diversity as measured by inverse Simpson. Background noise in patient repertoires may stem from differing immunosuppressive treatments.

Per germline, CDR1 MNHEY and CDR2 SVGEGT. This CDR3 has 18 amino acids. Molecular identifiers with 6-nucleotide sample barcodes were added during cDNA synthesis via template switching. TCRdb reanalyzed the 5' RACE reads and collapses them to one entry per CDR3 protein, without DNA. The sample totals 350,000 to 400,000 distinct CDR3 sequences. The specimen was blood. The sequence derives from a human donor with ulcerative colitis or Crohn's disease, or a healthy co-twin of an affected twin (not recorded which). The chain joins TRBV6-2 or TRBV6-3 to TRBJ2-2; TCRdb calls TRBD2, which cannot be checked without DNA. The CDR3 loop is CASSPPTSGGPFTGELFF.